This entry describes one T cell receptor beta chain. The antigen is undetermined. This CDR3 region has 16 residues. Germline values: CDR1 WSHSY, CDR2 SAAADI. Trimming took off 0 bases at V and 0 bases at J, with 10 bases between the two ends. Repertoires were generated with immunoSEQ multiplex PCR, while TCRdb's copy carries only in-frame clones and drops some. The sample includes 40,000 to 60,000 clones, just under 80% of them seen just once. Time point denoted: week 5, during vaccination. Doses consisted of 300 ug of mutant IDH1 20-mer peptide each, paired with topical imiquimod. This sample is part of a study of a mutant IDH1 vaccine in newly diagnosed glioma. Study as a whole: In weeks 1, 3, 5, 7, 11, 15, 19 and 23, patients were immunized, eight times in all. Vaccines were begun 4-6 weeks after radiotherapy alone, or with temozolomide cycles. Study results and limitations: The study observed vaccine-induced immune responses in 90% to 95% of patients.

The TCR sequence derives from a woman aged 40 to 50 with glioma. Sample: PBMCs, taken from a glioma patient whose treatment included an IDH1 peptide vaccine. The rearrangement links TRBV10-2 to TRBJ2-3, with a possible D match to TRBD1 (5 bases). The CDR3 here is CASSESGAVSTDTQYF. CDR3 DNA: TGCGCCAGCAGTGAGTCTGGGGCAGTTAGCACAGATACGCAGTATTTT.